Presented here are 30 T cell receptor beta chains from one specimen sequenced in a study of shared clonotypes between healthy human individuals. The table came from immunoSEQ multiplex PCR; TCRdb's copy has only in-frame clones and leaves some out. The table records approximately 1,500,000 clones, roughly 95% of them present only once. The sequenced material came from naive CD4+ T cells sorted from blood. Subset reported: CD45RA+ positively selected. These TCRs come from a man aged 25 to 40 in good health.

This chain joins TRBV7-8 and TRBJ2-3; tentative D call: TRBD2 (6 bases). Germline CDR1 SGHVS, CDR2 FQNEAQ. Trimming pared 3 bases from V and 0 bases from J, leaving 10 bases between. This CDR3 region has 15 residues. This chain's CDR3 is CASSLKGTSTDTQYF. CDR3 in DNA: TGTGCCAGCAGCTTGAAGGGGACTAGCACAGATACGCAGTATTTT.

This sequence joins TRBV7-2 and TRBJ2-3; D gene ambiguous. The ends were cut back, 3 bases at V and 5 bases at J, with 12 bases in the middle. The CDR3 has 14 residues. Per germline, CDR1 SGHTA and CDR2 FQGNSA. The CDR3 here is CASSFDVGQDTQYF. CDR3 sequence (DNA): TGTGCCAGCAGCTTTGATGTAGGGCAAGATACGCAGTATTTT.

Here the CDR3 reads CSASVGQTQYF. CDR3 DNA sequence: TGCAGTGCCTCCGTTGGACAGACCCAGTACTTC. This rearrangement joins TRBV20-1 to TRBJ2-5; the D is unclear. This CDR3 is 11 amino acids long. The V gene lost 6 bases and the J gene lost 6 bases, with 11 bases spanning the gap. Germline CDR1 DFQATT, CDR2 SNEGSKA (reference sequence).

The gene calls are TRBV27 and TRBJ2-4; 11 bases agree with TRBD1. The junction had 12 bases not matched to a gene; V was cut back by 7 bases and J by 1 base. CDR1 MNHEY and CDR2 SMNVEV come from the germline V gene (reference sequence). The CDR3 sequence is 18 residues long. The CDR3 sequence: CASTAKGGQGEAKNIQYF. In nucleotides, the CDR3 is TGTGCCAGCACCGCTAAAGGGGGACAGGGGGAGGCCAAAAACATTCAGTACTTC.

This chain joins TRBV12-5 and TRBJ2-5; D not resolved. Germline CDR1 and CDR2: LGHNT and FRNRAP. CDR3 length equals 14 residues. The V end lost 1 base, the J end lost 3 bases, and 9 bases lay between the germline ends. In DNA, the CDR3 is TGTGCTAGTGGTTTGGGGCAGGATAAAGAGACCCAGTACTTC. As protein: CASGLGQDKETQYF.

The CDR3 nucleotides are TGTGCCAGCCGCCAGGGGGGGGTGAGCAATCAGCCCCAGCATTTT. Translated: CASRQGGVSNQPQHF. This chain links TRBV28 with TRBJ1-5; 7 nucleotides agree with TRBD1. Germline V gene data show CDR1 as MDHEN and CDR2 as SYDVKM. J lost 1 base, V lost 8 bases, and 8 bases had no gene match. The CDR3 consists of 15 residues.

This clone came up once. The J gene is TRBJ2-3, the V gene TRBV7-9, with D maybe TRBD1 (5 bases). The CDR3 is 15 amino acids. V was cut by 6 bases and J by 1 base, with 14 bases left in between. Germline loops: CDR1 SEHNR, CDR2 FQNEAQ (reference sequence). The CDR3 sequence: CASSLFRDGTDTQYF. The CDR3 DNA reads TGTGCCAGCAGTCTCTTCAGGGATGGCACAGATACGCAGTATTTT.

The V gene is TRBV28, the J gene TRBJ2-7, with D possibly being TRBD1 (5 bases). Germline V lookup: CDR1 MDHEN, CDR2 SYDVKM. Trimming stripped 5 bases from V and 7 bases from J, with 24 bases between. The CDR3 has 16 amino acids. The CDR3 region is CASSLVTGFLLVEQYF. DNA for the CDR3: TGTGCCAGCAGTCTCGTCACAGGTTTCCTCTTGGTAGAGCAGTACTTC.

The sample holds one count of this clone. The rearrangement uses TRBV18 and TRBJ2-3, with D unclear. The CDR3 spans 14 residues. V lost 4 bases, J lost 0 bases, and 8 bases lay in between. Per the germline V gene, CDR1 is KGHSH and CDR2 is LQKENI. In DNA form, the CDR3 reads TGTGCCAGCTCACGGACGGAGAGCACAGATACGCAGTATTTT. Translation: CASSRTESTDTQYF.

CDR3 bases: TGTGCCAGCAGTCAGGACAGGGTCTCTAATCAGCCCCAGCATTTT. It codes for CASSQDRVSNQPQHF. The chain has TRBV6-5 and TRBJ1-5; 8 bases are shared with TRBD1. CDR1 is MNHEY and CDR2 is SVGAGI in the germline V gene. The J segment lost 4 bases and the V segment lost 5 bases, leaving 7 bases of the junction unmatched. The CDR3 spans 15 residues.

The chain is built from TRBV11-1 and TRBJ2-7; 10 bases line up with TRBD2. V shed 5 bases, J shed 3 bases, and the junction held 7 bases outside the gene matches. Germline CDR1 is SGHAT and CDR2 is FQDESV (reference sequence). This CDR3 comprises 15 residues. The CDR3 loop is CASSPSRTSGYEQYF. CDR3 sequence (DNA): TGTGCCAGCAGCCCATCGAGGACTAGCGGCTACGAGCAGTACTTC. The complete variable domain, with remaining parts taken from reference TRBV11-1 and TRBJ2-7, reads EAEVAQSPRYKITEKSQAVAFWCDPISGHATLYWYRQILGQGPELLVQFQDESVVDDSQLPKDRFSAERLKGVDSTLKIQPAELGDSAMYLCASSPSRTSGYEQYFGPGTRLTVT.

In regard to this clone: The same CDR3 is also encoded by other DNA sequences in this sample. The rearrangement links TRBV7-9 to TRBJ2-7; no definite D call. The CDR3 extends over 13 amino acids. V was pared by 0 bases and J by 3 bases, with 6 bases between. Germline loops: CDR1 SEHNR, CDR2 FQNEAQ (reference sequence). CDR3 sequence reads: CASSLAGFYEQYF. The CDR3 nucleotides are TGTGCCAGCAGCTTAGCCGGCTTCTACGAGCAGTACTTC.

The rearrangement uses TRBV5-4 and TRBJ2-5; 12 bases are shared with TRBD2. After removal of 4 bases from V and 2 bases from J, the junction contained 6 bases not matched to a gene. The CDR3 length is 16 residues. Germline CDR1 SGHNT, CDR2 YYREEE (reference sequence). CDR3 in amino acids: CASSRTSGNLQETQYF. The CDR3 DNA reads TGTGCCAGCAGCCGGACTAGCGGGAATTTACAAGAGACCCAGTACTTC.

The rearrangement uses TRBV5-1 and TRBJ2-1; D gene uncertain. The germline V and J ends were trimmed by 0 bases and 5 bases, with 6 bases remaining between them. This CDR3 contains 13 residues. Germline values: CDR1 SGHRS, CDR2 YFSETQ. CDR3 in amino acids: CASSLVVDNEQFF. Here the CDR3 DNA reads TGCGCCAGCAGCTTGGTGGTTGACAATGAGCAGTTCTTC. Full variable domain (remainder filled in from reference TRBV5-1 and TRBJ2-1): KAGVTQTPRYLIKTRGQQVTLSCSPISGHRSVSWYQQTPGQGLQFLFEYFSETQRNKGNFPGRFSGRQFSNSRSEMNVSTLELGDSALYLCASSLVVDNEQFFGPGTRLTVL.

This clone has just one count. V usage is TRBV29-1 and J usage is TRBJ2-5; 12 bases match TRBD2. The CDR3 covers 15 residues. Germline CDR1 reads SQVTM; CDR2 reads ANQGSEA. V lost 5 bases to trimming and J lost 3 bases; unmatched junction nucleotides: 7. CDR3 amino acids: CSVLRLAGDEETQYF. The CDR3 bases are TGCAGCGTTCTGAGACTAGCGGGAGATGAAGAGACCCAGTACTTC.

The chain uses TRBV5-3 and TRBJ2-1; D is ambiguous. TRBV5-3 is noted as an ORF with a role that remains uncertain. Trimming pared 0 bases from V and 7 bases from J, leaving 2 bases between. The CDR3 consists of 11 residues. The DNA of the CDR3 is TGTGCCAGAAGCTTGGGGAATGAGCAGTTCTTC. This encodes CARSLGNEQFF.

Comments on this clone: Other DNA sequences from this sample encode an identical CDR3 as well. The chain links TRBV5-1 to TRBJ2-1; unclear D gene. Trimming cost V 4 bases and J 6 bases, with 11 bases left between them. This CDR3 has 13 residues. Germline-derived CDR1 and CDR2 are SGHRS and YFSETQ. The CDR3 reads CASSLGASNEQFF. Written as DNA, the CDR3 is TGCGCCAGCAGCCTGGGTGCATCCAATGAGCAGTTCTTC.

V is TRBV5-4 and J is TRBJ2-5; maybe TRBD2 (6 bases). Germline V gene sequence: CDR1 SGHNT, CDR2 YYREEE (reference sequence). Trimming took 4 bases from V and 5 from J, leaving 15 bases between them. CDR3 size: 14 residues. The CDR3 reads CASSPGLTVETQYF. DNA for the CDR3: TGTGCCAGCAGCCCGGGACTCACGGTTGAGACCCAGTACTTC.

The J gene is TRBJ2-5, the V gene TRBV5-1, with no clear D. Between the trimmed V and J ends, which lost 4 bases and 2 bases, there was a span of 9 bases. The CDR3 is made up of 13 amino acids. Germline CDR1 reads SGHRS; CDR2 reads YFSETQ. CDR3 region: CASSEPTQETQYF. The CDR3 DNA reads as TGCGCCAGCAGCGAGCCCACTCAAGAGACCCAGTACTTC.

The chain couples TRBV2 to TRBJ2-1; 9 nucleotides align to TRBD2. Trimming cost V 6 bases and J 2 bases; bases outside gene matches: 5. The CDR3 contains 15 residues. CDR1 is SNHLY and CDR2 is FYNNEI in the germline V gene. The CDR3 DNA is TGTGCCAGCAGCCTCAGACTAGCGGCCTACAATGAGCAGTTCTTC. Its protein is CASSLRLAAYNEQFF.

As to this clone: This same CDR3 is encoded by further DNA sequences in the sample. The CDR3 bases are TGCGCCAGCAGCCTAGGCACAGGGTACGAGCAGTACTTC. Protein product: CASSLGTGYEQYF. This rearrangement joins TRBV5-1 to TRBJ2-7; D possibly corresponds to TRBD1 (6 bases). The germline V and J ends were trimmed by 4 bases and 4 bases, with 12 bases remaining between them. Germline CDR1 reads SGHRS; CDR2 reads YFSETQ. The CDR3 has 13 residues.

This clone came up once. The CDR3 DNA follows: TGCGCCAGCAGCCACCCGGGACAGGGACCTGGCTACACCTTC. As protein: CASSHPGQGPGYTF. This rearrangement joins TRBV4-1 to TRBJ1-2; 9 bases are shared with TRBD1. CDR3 length: 14 amino acids. Germline V gene data show CDR1 as MGHRA and CDR2 as YSYEKL. J gave up 7 bases and V 3 bases, and 6 bases lay outside the gene matches.

The chain couples TRBV30 to TRBJ2-1; no reliable D call. This CDR3 contains 14 residues. Trimming left V 3 bases short and J 0 bases short, with 9 bases between. CDR1 and CDR2 from the germline V gene are GTSNPN and SVGIG (reference sequence). CDR3 DNA sequence: TGTGCCTGGAGAGGGTGGCCCTCCTACAATGAGCAGTTCTTC. Its translation is CAWRGWPSYNEQFF. Full variable domain (missing parts from reference TRBV30 and TRBJ2-1): SQTIHQWPATLVQPVGSPLSLECTVEGTSNPNLYWYRQAAGRGLQLLFYSVGIGQISSEVPQNLSASRPQDRQFILSSKKLLLSDSGFYLCAWRGWPSYNEQFFGPGTRLTVL.

V and J are TRBV7-2 and TRBJ2-7; TRBD1 aligns across 12 bases. Germline V gene data show CDR1 as SGHTA and CDR2 as FQGNSA. The CDR3 covers 15 residues. V dropped 2 bases and J dropped 6; count of bases not matched to a gene: 5. The CDR3 here is CASSLRRDRGLEQYF. CDR3 bases: TGTGCCAGCAGCTTAAGACGGGACAGGGGGCTCGAGCAGTACTTC.

The CDR3 sequence is CASGRDRVFEQYF. The CDR3 DNA sequence: TGTGCCAGCGGTAGGGACAGGGTGTTCGAGCAGTACTTC. The gene calls are TRBV27 and TRBJ2-7; TRBD1 matches 9 bases. Germline V gene sequence: CDR1 MNHEY, CDR2 SMNVEV (reference sequence). With V trimmed by 8 bases and J by 6 bases, 8 bases remained unmatched. The CDR3 spans 13 residues.

J is TRBJ1-4 and V is TRBV29-1, with unresolved D. Germline loops: CDR1 SQVTM, CDR2 ANQGSEA. The CDR3 totals 14 residues. V lost 3 bases and J lost 8, with 16 bases in between. For the CDR3, the DNA is TGCAGCGTTGAGGTGGAGGGCCTAGGGGAAAAACTGTTTTTT. Its translation: CSVEVEGLGEKLFF.

V usage is TRBV6-5 and J usage is TRBJ2-3; D is undetermined. Germline assignment: CDR1 MNHEY and CDR2 SVGAGI. CDR3 length equals 13 residues. Trimming took off 0 bases at V and 8 bases at J, with 9 bases between the two ends. CDR3 residues: CASSYSGSITQYF. In nucleotides, the CDR3 is TGTGCCAGCAGTTACTCCGGGTCAATTACGCAGTATTTT.

J is TRBJ1-1 and V is TRBV19, with D perhaps TRBD1 (6 bases). The CDR3 extends over 13 amino acids. V lost 10 bases and J 2 bases, leaving 14 bases between the germline ends. Germline V CDR1 and CDR2: LNHDA, SQIVND (reference sequence). The CDR3 protein is CAINGGPNTEAFF. CDR3 DNA sequence: TGTGCCATTAATGGGGGCCCCAACACTGAAGCTTTCTTT.

The chain carries TRBV9 and TRBJ2-3; TRBD2 might be the D (5 bases). The CDR3 extends over 12 amino acids. Trimming pared 4 bases from V and 11 bases from J, leaving 14 bases between. Germline V lookup: CDR1 SGDLS, CDR2 YYNGEE. CDR3 sequence (DNA): TGTGCCAGCAGCCTCAACCTCGGAGGGCAGTATTTT. Its protein is CASSLNLGGQYF. The whole variable domain, filled in from reference TRBV9 and TRBJ2-3, reads DSGVTQTPKHLITATGQRVTLRCSPRSGDLSVYWYQQSLDQGLQFLIQYYNGEERAKGNILERFSAQQFPDLHSELNLSSLELGDSALYFCASSLNLGGQYFGPGTRLTVL.

The chain carries TRBV7-3 and TRBJ2-3, with 10 bases identical to TRBD2. V lost 2 bases, J lost 2 bases, and 4 bases stayed unmatched. CDR3 length: 16 residues. CDR1 is SGHTA, CDR2 FQGTGA, per germline. The CDR3 is CASSLRAGGLTDTQYF. The CDR3 DNA is TGTGCCAGCAGCTTACGAGCGGGAGGGCTCACAGATACGCAGTATTTT.